What follows is one T cell receptor beta chain and its context. The data originate from a study of control samples from healthy donors and cancer patients. Some clones are missing from TCRdb's copy, which holds only in-frame ones; the method was immunoSEQ multiplex PCR. The sample records about 120,000 clones, 88% being singletons. CDR1 and CDR2 from the germline V gene are MNHEY and SVGEGT. V was clipped by 2 bases and J by 3 bases; unmatched bases: 2. The CDR3 is made up of 16 amino acids. This receptor was obtained from a man aged 35-49 years in good health. The chain has TRBV6-2 or TRBV6-3 and TRBJ2-2, with 11 bases fitting TRBD2. The sample comprised blood. Here the CDR3 reads CASSYPTSGDTGELFF. The CDR3 region has the DNA TGTGCCAGCAGTTACCCGACTAGCGGGGACACCGGGGAGCTGTTTTTT.